This T cell receptor beta chain emerged from a study of blood T cells in healthy people across ages. Findings and limits, study-wide: Diversity figures based on one million T cells were deemed too low.

Combining a sample-barcoded 5' primer with a J-beta primer mix, a second PCR ran for roughly 7 to 12 cycles. Using its own MiXCR run on the 5' RACE reads, TCRdb lists one record per CDR3 protein. The data contain approximately 1.5 million distinct CDR3 sequences, roughly 30% of them singletons. Germline values: CDR1 SGHVS, CDR2 FNYEAQ. The V and J ends lost 4 bases and 2 bases, in that order; junction bases with no gene match: 17. The CDR3 loop spans 19 amino acids. As to this clonotype: Its antigen is still unknown.

The sequence was obtained from a woman aged 25 to 39 in good health. Sequencing was done on a sample of blood. The chain employs TRBV7-6 and TRBJ2-7; 10 nucleotides line up with TRBD2. The CDR3 DNA sequence: TGTGCCAGCAGCTACTCCACCTCTTCCGGGACTAGCGCTACCTACGAGCAGTACTTC. This gives the protein CASSYSTSSGTSATYEQYF.